The T cell receptor (beta chain) under discussion was sequenced for a study of cytomegalovirus exposure and HLA in healthy donors. The study's findings and limits: For most TCR sequences rarity was the rule, although some public TCRs occurred in many donors. In a later analysis, a missense DCLRE1C variant was linked to TCR beta V- and J-gene trimming. It has been reported that TCR beta sequences accurately predicted the HLA-A and HLA-B alleles of most subjects.

The V gene's germline CDR1 is SEHNR and CDR2 FQNEAQ (reference sequence). Between the trimmed V and J ends, which lost 4 bases and 8 bases, there was a span of 11 bases. The length of the CDR3 is 12 residues. For this clone: Its matching antigen is unknown.

13 Jbeta primers and 60 Vbeta primers were used for the PCR. Libraries were prepared by immunoSEQ multiplex PCR; TCRdb keeps only in-frame clonotypes and omits some of them. The sample has some 140,000 clones, 80% to 85% seen once. The source of this sequence is a male donor in good health and CMV-seropositive. Sequenced: PBMCs. The chain couples TRBV7-9 to TRBJ1-1, with D possibly matching TRBD1 (6 bases). Here the CDR3 reads CASSYTGSEAFF. The CDR3 DNA reads as TGTGCCAGCAGCTATACAGGGTCCGAAGCTTTCTTT.